Listed below are T cell receptor beta chains from one sample, sequenced in a study of technical replicates of blood from several donors. The repertoire was sequenced with immunoSEQ multiplex PCR; TCRdb's copy has only in-frame clones and lacks some. In the table there are about 66,000 clones, 90% to 95% of which are singletons. Sequenced sample: PBMCs. Receptors were obtained from a human donor in good health. Some clones in this sample may be carry-over from other donors' samples. Each CDR3 is given with its conserved first and last residue. A D gene is named only where the DNA matches it firmly. Rows give clone size only sometimes, using once, few, many, or a class for an expanded clone.

V,D,size,J,length,DNA,CDR3
TRBV7-5,.,.,TRBJ2-6,16,TGTGCCAGAAGCGAGGCCCGGAGCTCTGGGGCCAACGTCCTGACTTTC,CARSEARSSGANVLTF
TRBV19,.,.,TRBJ1-3,15,TGTGCCAGTAGCGGGAAGGAAGATTTTGGAAACACCATATATTTT,CASSGKEDFGNTIYF
TRBV6-5,.,once,TRBJ2-5,14,TGTGCCAGCAGTTACTCTCTGGGGGCAGAGACCCAGTACTTC,CASSYSLGAETQYF
TRBV20-1,.,once,TRBJ1-1,11,TGCAGTGTGGTCAGGGACACTGAAGCTTTCTTT,CSVVRDTEAFF
TRBV19,.,.,TRBJ2-7,13,TGTGCCAGTAGTTTGCAGGGTCGGTACGAGCAGTACTTC,CASSLQGRYEQYF
TRBV4-3,TRBD2,.,TRBJ2-7,16,TGCGCCAGCAGCCAAGATCTCCCGGGACTAGCTCTTGGGCAGTACTTC,CASSQDLPGLALGQYF
TRBV29-1,TRBD1,once,TRBJ2-7,13,TGCAGCGTTTCCTTGCGGACAGGCTACGAGCAGTACTTC,CSVSLRTGYEQYF
TRBV4-3,.,.,TRBJ2-1,13,TGCGCCAGCAGCCAAGATTGGGGGCATGAGCAGTTCTTC,CASSQDWGHEQFF
TRBV9,.,.,TRBJ2-3,18,TGTGCCAGCAGTGTAAGGGACCCGCGGGGGCAGGGCACAGATACGCAGTATTTT,CASSVRDPRGQGTDTQYF
TRBV9,TRBD2,few,TRBJ2-7,19,TGTGCCAGCAGCGGTCCGGTCGGCGGGAGGGCGAATCCGAGTAACGAGCAGTACTTC,CASSGPVGGRANPSNEQYF
TRBV7-6,TRBD1,.,TRBJ2-2,15,TGTGCCAGCAGCCCCCCAGGGGGATGGACCGGGGAGCTGTTTTTT,CASSPPGGWTGELFF
TRBV4-3,TRBD2,.,TRBJ2-7,16,TGCGCCAGCAGCCAGCCGTTACGGGAGGGCCTGTACGAGCAGTACTTC,CASSQPLREGLYEQYF
TRBV14,TRBD2,.,TRBJ2-1,19,TGTGCCAGCAGCCGCTACTTGCTAACTAGCGTGAGCTCCTACAATGAGCAGTTCTTC,CASSRYLLTSVSSYNEQFF
TRBV30,.,.,TRBJ1-1,12,TGTGCCTGGGACAAAGGGGGCACTGAAGCTTTCTTT,CAWDKGGTEAFF
TRBV29-1,TRBD1,.,TRBJ1-6,13,TGCAGCGTTGGACAGGGTCATAATTCACCCCTCCACTTT,CSVGQGHNSPLHF
TRBV14,.,many,TRBJ1-1,14,TGTGCCAGCAGCCAAGGACACTCGAACACTGAAGCTTTCTTT,CASSQGHSNTEAFF
TRBV12-5,TRBD1,.,TRBJ1-3,15,TGTGCTAGTGGGCAAGGGACAGGGAGTGGAAACACCATATATTTT,CASGQGTGSGNTIYF
TRBV19,TRBD2,.,TRBJ2-3,14,TGTGCCACCTCGACTAGCGGGGTAACAGATACGCAGTATTTT,CATSTSGVTDTQYF
TRBV4-3,.,.,TRBJ1-5,15,TGCGCCAGCAGCCAAGACGCGCAGGGCAATCAGCCCCAGCATTTT,CASSQDAQGNQPQHF